Listed below are T cell receptor beta chains from one sample, sequenced in a study of response to subunit inactivated influenza vaccine. MiXCR, run by TCRdb on the RT-PCR reads, gives a single entry per CDR3 protein. This sample carries under 950,000 distinct CDR3 sequences, over 20% of them seen once, and the ten largest clones take roughly a tenth. The sample consisted of PBMCs from blood, taken about 5 days after vaccination. The receptors come from a man aged 50 to 59 who received an inactivated influenza vaccine. Both conserved end residues are part of each CDR3. Fields, in order: clone size, V gene, J gene, CDR3 length, D gene, CDR3 DNA, CDR3 protein. A D gene is named only where the DNA matches it firmly. The size field is filled for only some rows; it gives once, few, many or a size class.

few	TRBV18	TRBJ2-3	16	-	TGTGCCAGCTCAACGCGTGGGCAGGTTGACACAGATACGCAGTATTTT	CASSTRGQVDTDTQYF
once	TRBV20-1	TRBJ1-1	13	-	TGCAGTGCTAAAGACAGAATGAACACTGAAGCTTTCTTT	CSAKDRMNTEAFF
-	TRBV30	TRBJ1-2	14	-	TGTGCCTGGAGTGTACAGGGTGGGCTATATGGCTACACCTTC	CAWSVQGGLYGYTF
few	TRBV21-1	TRBJ2-2	17	-	TGTGCCAGCAGCGTTACGACAGGGGGGACGGACACCGGGGAGCTGTTTTTT	CASSVTTGGTDTGELFF
-	TRBV4-1	TRBJ1-1	17	-	TGCGCCAGCAGCCACCTACCGGGGCCTTCCATGAACACTGAAGCTTTCTTT	CASSHLPGPSMNTEAFF
many	TRBV14	TRBJ2-2	14	TRBD2	TGTGCCAGCAGGAGCGGGGTGAACACCGGGGAGCTGTTTTTT	CASRSGVNTGELFF
-	TRBV19	TRBJ2-7	13	TRBD2	TGTGCCAGTAGTATAGCGGGAGGTGCCTTGCAGTACTTC	CASSIAGGALQYF
-	TRBV7-8	TRBJ2-1	14	TRBD2	TGTGCCAGCAGCTTTCCTAGCGGAGACAATGAGCAGTTCTTC	CASSFPSGDNEQFF
-	TRBV5-1	TRBJ2-1	16	TRBD2	TGCGCCAGCAGCCCGACTAGCGGGGGGTCCTACAATGAGCAGTTCTTC	CASSPTSGGSYNEQFF
few	TRBV2	TRBJ2-2	14	TRBD2	TGTGCCAGCAACGGGGGGGGAGGCACCGGGGAGCTGTTTTTT	CASNGGGGTGELFF
-	TRBV24-1	TRBJ2-7	14	-	TGTGCCACCAGTGATAAAGGGTACCGGGACGAGCAGTACTTC	CATSDKGYRDEQYF
once	TRBV4-3	TRBJ2-7	15	-	TGCGCCAGCAGCCAAGAACGGGGAAGATCCTACGAGCAGTACTTC	CASSQERGRSYEQYF
few	TRBV9	TRBJ2-1	16	TRBD1	TGTGCCAGCAGCGCGGATTACAGGGGAGCCTACAATGAGCAGTTCTTC	CASSADYRGAYNEQFF